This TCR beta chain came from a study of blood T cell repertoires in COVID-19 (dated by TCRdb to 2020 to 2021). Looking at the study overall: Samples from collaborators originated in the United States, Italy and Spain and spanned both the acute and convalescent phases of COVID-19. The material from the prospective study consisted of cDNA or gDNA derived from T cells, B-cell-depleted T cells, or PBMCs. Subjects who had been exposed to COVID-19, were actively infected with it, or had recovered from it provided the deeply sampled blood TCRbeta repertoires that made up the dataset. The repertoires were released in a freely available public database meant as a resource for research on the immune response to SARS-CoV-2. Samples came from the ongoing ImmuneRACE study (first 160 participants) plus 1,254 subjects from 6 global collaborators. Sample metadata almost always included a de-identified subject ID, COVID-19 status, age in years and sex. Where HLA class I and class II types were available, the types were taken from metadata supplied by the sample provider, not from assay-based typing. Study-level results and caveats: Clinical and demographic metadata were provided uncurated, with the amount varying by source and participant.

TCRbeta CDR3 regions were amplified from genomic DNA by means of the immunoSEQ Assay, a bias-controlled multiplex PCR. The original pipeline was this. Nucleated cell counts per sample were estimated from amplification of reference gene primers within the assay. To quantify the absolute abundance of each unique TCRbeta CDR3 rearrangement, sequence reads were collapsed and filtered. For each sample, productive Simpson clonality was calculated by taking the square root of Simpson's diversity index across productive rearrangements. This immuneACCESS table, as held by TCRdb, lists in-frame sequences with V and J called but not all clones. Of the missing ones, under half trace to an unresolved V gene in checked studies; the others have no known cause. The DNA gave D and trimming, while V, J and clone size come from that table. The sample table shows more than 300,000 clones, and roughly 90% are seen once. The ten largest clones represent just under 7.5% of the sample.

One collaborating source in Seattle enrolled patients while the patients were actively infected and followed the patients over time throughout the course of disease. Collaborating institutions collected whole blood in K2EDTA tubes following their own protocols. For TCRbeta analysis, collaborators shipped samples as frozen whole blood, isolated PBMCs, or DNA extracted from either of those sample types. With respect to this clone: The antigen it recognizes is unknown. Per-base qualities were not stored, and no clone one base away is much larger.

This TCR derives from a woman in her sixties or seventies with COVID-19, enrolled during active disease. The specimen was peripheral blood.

The CDR3 here reads CASSFTSQRGGTGELFF. The nucleotide sequence reads TGCGCCAGCAGCTTTACCAGCCAGCGGGGGGGCACCGGGGAGCTGTTTTTT. The receptor chain draws on TRBV5-1 and TRBJ2-2; TRBD2 matches 10 bases in the middle. From the germline V gene, CDR1 is SGHRS and CDR2 is YFSETQ. Taken from cysteine to phenylalanine, the CDR3 has 17 residues. Of all the DNA, just the CDR3 is kept, 51 bases in frame from base 1. V loses 2 bases at its end and J loses 4 bases; junction bases beyond the gene matches: 8.